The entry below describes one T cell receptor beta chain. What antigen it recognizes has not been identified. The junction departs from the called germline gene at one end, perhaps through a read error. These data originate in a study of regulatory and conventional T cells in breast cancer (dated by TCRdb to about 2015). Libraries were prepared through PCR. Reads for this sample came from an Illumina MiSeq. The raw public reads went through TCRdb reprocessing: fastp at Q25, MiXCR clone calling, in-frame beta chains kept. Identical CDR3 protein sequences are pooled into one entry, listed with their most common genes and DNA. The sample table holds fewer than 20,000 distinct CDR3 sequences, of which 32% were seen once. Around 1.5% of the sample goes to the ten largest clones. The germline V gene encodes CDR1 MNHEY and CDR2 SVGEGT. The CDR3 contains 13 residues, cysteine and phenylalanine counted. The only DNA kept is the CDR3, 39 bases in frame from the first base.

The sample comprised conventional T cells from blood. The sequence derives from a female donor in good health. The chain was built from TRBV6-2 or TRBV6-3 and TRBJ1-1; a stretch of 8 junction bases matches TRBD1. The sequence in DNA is TGTGCCGGCAGAAGACAGGGGTACACTGAAGCTTTCTTT. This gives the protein CAGRRQGYTEAFF.